Given below is one T cell receptor beta chain in context. Its antigen is currently unknown. The source of the sample is a study of T cell responses to AZD1222 COVID-19 vaccine. Findings and caveats of the study: Baseline testing showed seropositivity in only a handful of AZD1222 recipients. Clonal diversity was possibly underestimated, and white British individuals and females predominated among donors.

Unmatched junction bases numbered 21, after V lost 11 bases and J lost 6 bases. The V gene's germline CDR1 is SNHLY and CDR2 FYNNEI. The CDR3 totals 17 residues. Sequencing was performed with immunoSEQ multiplex PCR; in TCRdb, only in-frame clones are kept and a portion is missing. The top ten hold 6% to 8% of the sample, which has about 120,000 clones, more than 75% seen once. Sequencing used peripheral blood, obtained on day 0 of AZD1222 vaccination. The sequence was obtained from an adult in good health. The chain couples TRBV2 to TRBJ2-1, with 8 bases that match TRBD2. The CDR3 spells CAFQGDLAGGRVNEQFF. The CDR3 bases are TGTGCCTTCCAAGGGGATTTGGCGGGAGGACGCGTCAATGAGCAGTTCTTC.